These T cell receptor beta chains were read from a single sample in a study of blood T cell repertoires in COVID-19. Only in-frame clones appear in the TCRdb table, and some are missing; sequencing was by immunoSEQ multiplex PCR. The sample lists approximately 210,000 clones; more than 85% were seen once. The sequencing input was peripheral blood. All receptors come from a man aged 35-49 years with active or convalescent COVID-19. CDR3s include the opening cysteine and the closing phenylalanine or tryptophan. The order of the fields is CDR3 length, J gene, V gene, clone size, D gene, CDR3 DNA, CDR3 protein. A D gene is named only where the DNA matches it firmly. Rows may omit the clone size; those that give it use once, few, many or a size class.

13,TRBJ2-7,TRBV29-1,.,TRBD2,TGCAGCGGAGCCTCTAGCGGGAGGGACGAGCAGTACTTC,CSGASSGRDEQYF
14,TRBJ2-3,TRBV6-5,.,.,TGTGCCAGCAGTCCCGTTATCGGGGGAGATACGCAGTATTTT,CASSPVIGGDTQYF
14,TRBJ2-1,TRBV5-6,.,TRBD2,TGTGCCAGCAGCTCCGGACTAGCCGACAATGAGCAGTTCTTC,CASSSGLADNEQFF
14,TRBJ2-5,TRBV2,once,TRBD2,TGTGCCAGCAAGACGGCGGGAGTGGAAGAGACCCAGTACTTC,CASKTAGVEETQYF
18,TRBJ1-5,TRBV16,many,TRBD1,TGTGCCAGCAGCCAATCTGGCAGGGGGCCGATAGGCAATCAGCCCCAGCATTTT,CASSQSGRGPIGNQPQHF
16,TRBJ1-4,TRBV2,.,.,TGTGCCAGCAGATACCTTCGGGTTTCAACTAATGAAAAACTGTTTTTT,CASRYLRVSTNEKLFF
19,TRBJ2-3,TRBV30,.,TRBD2,TGTGCCTGGGGCTTTGGGACTAGCGGGTCGTACACTAGCACAGATACGCAGTATTTT,CAWGFGTSGSYTSTDTQYF
12,TRBJ2-7,TRBV7-9,.,.,TGTGCCAGCGGCAGCGGTTTCTACGAGCAGTACTTC,CASGSGFYEQYF
14,TRBJ1-2,TRBV10-2,.,TRBD1,TGCGCCAGCAGCCAACAGGGGGTGGGCTATGGCTACACCTTC,CASSQQGVGYGYTF
15,TRBJ1-4,TRBV28,once,TRBD1,TGTGCCAGCAGTTTATCCGGGACAGGGGATGAAAAACTGTTTTTT,CASSLSGTGDEKLFF
14,TRBJ1-1,TRBV28,.,.,TGTGCCAGCAGGGGGGGGACCATGAACACTGAAGCTTTCTTT,CASRGGTMNTEAFF
14,TRBJ1-2,TRBV7-2,.,.,TGTGCCAGCAGCCAAAACCCAGGGTCTAGTGGCTACACCTTC,CASSQNPGSSGYTF
16,TRBJ1-5,TRBV18,once,TRBD1,TGTGCCAGCTCACCGTATACAGGGGGTGGCAATCAGCCCCAGCATTTT,CASSPYTGGGNQPQHF
14,TRBJ1-5,TRBV5-8,few,.,TGTGCCAGCAGCGGGGGGTACAAAGAATCTCCCCAGCATTTT,CASSGGYKESPQHF
14,TRBJ2-3,TRBV2,.,.,TGTGCCAGCATTTATGGACAGCGCACAGATACGCAGTATTTT,CASIYGQRTDTQYF
11,TRBJ1-3,TRBV12-3/TRBV12-4,.,.,TGTGCCAGCCACTCGGGAAACACCATATATTTT,CASHSGNTIYF